Below, 16 T cell receptor beta chains from the same sample are listed, as sequenced in a study of spatial heterogeneity in lung cancer. TCRdb re-derived calls from the 5' RACE reads in MiXCR, one entry per CDR3 protein. The table shows about 130 distinct CDR3 sequences, with 25% to 35% occurring only once. Their target antigens are unknown. Time point reported: sample taken at primary tumor resection. Findings and limits, study-wide: Mutation counts in tumors were tracked by counts of expanded intratumoral alpha and beta TCRs.

Source: lung tumor tissue, taken at surgery. Receptor source: a female donor with early-stage non-small cell lung cancer.

About this clonotype itself: Being off target in a library aimed at alpha chains, this beta chain has a size of little meaning. This chain connects TRBV12-3 or TRBV12-4 to TRBJ2-7; possible D gene TRBD1, 5 bases. This CDR3 has 13 residues. V gave up 5 bases and J gave up 0 bases, with 8 bases separating them. CDR3 amino acids: CASSRQTSYEQYF. DNA of the CDR3: TGTGCCAGCAGTCGACAGACCTCCTACGAGCAGTACTTC.

This clonotype showed up just a few times. This beta chain is a stray sequence in a library constructed for alpha chains; its clone size is not meaningful. This sequence joins TRBV18 and TRBJ1-1; 8 bases map to TRBD1. V gave up 2 bases and J gave up 1 base; unmatched junction bases: 3. Germline V gives CDR1 KGHSH, CDR2 LQKENI. There are 15 residues in the CDR3. DNA for the CDR3: TGTGCCAGCTCACCATGGACAGGGAGGAACACTGAAGCTTTCTTT. Its translation is CASSPWTGRNTEAFF.

About this clonotype: A library prepared for alpha chains yielded this beta chain as an off-target read; its size is of little meaning. The chain's CDR3 is CASSVWGNTEAFF. The DNA for the CDR3 is TGTGCCAGCAGTGTATGGGGGAACACTGAAGCTTTCTTT. This chain uses TRBV2 with TRBJ1-1, with D hard to call. CDR1 and CDR2 from the germline V gene are SNHLY and FYNNEI. Between the trimmed V and J ends, which lost 4 bases and 1 base, there was a span of 7 bases. This CDR3 comprises 13 residues.

This clonotype is hyperexpanded by share. As an off-target read in a library built for alpha chains, this beta chain has a frequency of little significance. The chain recombines TRBV7-9 with TRBJ2-1; D gene unclear. CDR1 SEHNR and CDR2 FQNEAQ come from the germline V gene (reference sequence). V was cut by 10 bases and J by 4 bases, with 8 bases left in between. The CDR3 is 11 residues long. Written as DNA, the CDR3 is TGTGCCACCGTGCGGTACAATGAGCAGTTCTTC. The encoded protein is CATVRYNEQFF.

This clonotype was detected only a few times. A library prepared for alpha chains yielded this beta chain as an off-target read; its size is of little meaning. The rearrangement joins TRBV6-5 to TRBJ2-5; perhaps TRBD1 as D (6 bases). This CDR3 comprises 12 residues. Germline lookup yields CDR1 MNHEY and CDR2 SVGAGI. The germline V and J ends were trimmed by 7 bases and 2 bases, with 8 bases remaining between them. The CDR3 bases are TGTGCCAGCACCGGACAGCAAGAGACCCAGTACTTC. The encoded protein is CASTGQQETQYF.

Of note for this clonotype: Little can be read into the size of this beta chain, an off-target read in a library designed for alpha chains. V gene TRBV28 combines with J gene TRBJ2-7, with a possible D match to TRBD1 (6 bases). Trimming removed 1 base from V and 3 bases from J, with 10 bases in between. Germline V CDR1 and CDR2: MDHEN, SYDVKM. The CDR3 runs to 14 residues. The CDR3 DNA reads as TGTGCCAGCAGTTTATCACAGGGTTTCTACGAGCAGTACTTC. Its translation: CASSLSQGFYEQYF.

In the case of this clonotype: This beta chain is an unintended read in a library built for alpha chains; its size means little. The V gene is TRBV2, the J gene TRBJ1-4; D remains unclear. V lost 6 bases, J lost 1 base, and 9 bases lay in between. Germline CDR1 reads SNHLY; CDR2 reads FYNNEI. This CDR3 contains 14 residues. The CDR3 region is CASRPDRTNEKLFF. The DNA of the CDR3 is TGTGCCAGCAGACCGGACCGAACTAATGAAAAACTGTTTTTT. The full variable domain, rest sourced from reference TRBV2 and TRBJ1-4, is EPEVTQTPSHQVTQMGQEVILRCVPISNHLYFYWYRQILGQKVEFLVSFYNNEISEKSEIFDDQFSVERPDGSNFTLKIRSTKLEDSAMYFCASRPDRTNEKLFFGSGTQLSVL.

For this clonotype: Because this beta chain is a stray read in a library intended to capture alpha chains, its abundance should not be given much weight. The chain links TRBV6-2 or TRBV6-3 to TRBJ2-5; weak D call: TRBD2 (6 bases). Looked up from germline, CDR1 is MNHEY and CDR2 is SVGEGT. Between the trimmed V and J ends, which lost 10 bases and 3 bases, there was a span of 15 bases. The CDR3 sequence is 13 residues long. The DNA for the CDR3 is TGTGCCACCCTCCGCGGCGGGGAAGAGACCCAGTACTTC. Protein sequence: CATLRGGEETQYF.

Sample share makes this clonotype large (0.1 to 1%). A clone one base away is much larger, so this may be a read error. The conserved final phenylalanine or tryptophan is absent from the CDR3, which likely points to a read error. With the library built for alpha chains, this beta chain is off target and its frequency is not meaningful. The V call is TRBV6-2 or TRBV6-3, the J call TRBJ2-1; D could derive from TRBD1 or TRBD2 (6 bases each). V gave up 10 bases and J gave up 6 bases, with 16 bases separating them. This CDR3 has 13 amino acids. The V gene's germline CDR1 is MNHEY and CDR2 SVGEGT. CDR3 bases: TGTGCCACCCTACGAGGGGGGACCAATGAGCAGTTCCTC. Translated: CATLRGGTNEQFL.

Note on this clonotype: Found in a library prepared for alpha chains, this beta chain is an off-target read, and its abundance has little meaning. The chain links TRBV10-2 to TRBJ2-7; 9 nucleotides agree with TRBD1. V trimming: 5 bases; J trimming: 0 bases; junction bases outside the gene matches: 8. The CDR3 runs to 16 residues. Germline-derived CDR1 and CDR2 are WSHSY and SAAADI. The CDR3 DNA is TGCGCCAGCAGTTTGCCAGGACAGGGGAACTCCTACGAGCAGTACTTC. Translating gives CASSLPGQGNSYEQYF.

Of note for this clonotype: Because the library targeted alpha chains, this beta chain is an off-target read whose size means little. The V and J genes are TRBV6-6 and TRBJ1-1, with unresolved D. The CDR3 length is 14 residues. The germline gives CDR1 MNHNY, CDR2 SVGAGI (reference sequence). V was clipped by 6 bases and J by 1 base, with 12 bases between them. CDR3: CASRPRFQNTEAFF. The CDR3, as DNA: TGTGCCAGCAGACCCAGGTTCCAGAACACTGAAGCTTTCTTT.

This clonotype was seen a few times. Little can be read into the size of this beta chain, an off-target read in a library designed for alpha chains. This chain uses TRBV20-1 with TRBJ1-5; 8 positions agree with TRBD1. Germline CDR1 reads DFQATT; CDR2 reads SNEGSKA (reference sequence). The V segment lost 5 bases and the J segment 6 bases; nucleotides outside the gene matches: 6. This CDR3 is 13 amino acids long. CDR3: CSALGQGSQPQHF. As DNA, the CDR3 is TGCAGTGCTCTTGGACAGGGCTCTCAGCCCCAGCATTTT.

As to this clonotype: Little can be read into the size of this beta chain, an off-target read in a library designed for alpha chains. The chain couples TRBV5-4 to TRBJ2-3; D is undetermined. The CDR3 runs to 12 residues. Trimming removed 2 bases at V and 6 bases at J, with 7 bases between. Germline assignment: CDR1 SGHNT and CDR2 YYREEE (reference sequence). In DNA form, the CDR3 reads TGTGCCAGCAGCTTTCTGATGGATACGCAGTATTTT. Its translation is CASSFLMDTQYF.

This clonotype was seen a handful of times. This beta chain was picked up by a library intended for alpha chains and is off target, so its count carries little meaning. V is TRBV18 and J is TRBJ1-5; D perhaps matches TRBD1 (6 bases). Germline CDR1 KGHSH, CDR2 LQKENI. This CDR3 is built from 13 residues. V dropped 3 bases and J dropped 5 bases, with 8 bases sitting between them. DNA of the CDR3: TGTGCCAGCTCACCGAACAGGGATCAGCCCCAGCATTTT. Its protein is CASSPNRDQPQHF. Filled out from reference TRBV18 and TRBJ1-5, the complete variable domain reads NAGVMQNPRHLVRRRGQEARLRCSPMKGHSHVYWYRQLPEEGLKFMVYLQKENIIDESGMPKERFSAEFPKEGPSILRIQQVVRGDSAAYFCASSPNRDQPQHFGDGTRLSIL.

On this clonotype itself: A library prepared for alpha chains yielded this beta chain as an off-target read; its size is of little meaning. The CDR3 spells CASRRGEQFF. As DNA, the CDR3 is TGTGCCAGCAGGCGGGGTGAGCAGTTCTTC. This sequence joins TRBV2 and TRBJ2-1; the D gene is possibly TRBD2 (6 bases). The CDR3 has 10 amino acids. Germline V gives CDR1 SNHLY, CDR2 FYNNEI. The V end lost 6 bases, the J end lost 9 bases, and 6 bases lay between the germline ends.

On this clonotype itself: With the library built for alpha chains, this beta chain is off target and its frequency is not meaningful. This chain connects TRBV6-5 to TRBJ1-3; D unclear. The CDR3 length is 12 residues. The ends were cut back, 3 bases at V and 3 bases at J, with 3 bases in the middle. The germline CDR1 and CDR2 sequences are MNHEY and SVGAGI. CDR3 coding DNA: TGTGCCAGCAGTTATGGTGGAAACACCATATATTTT. This translates into CASSYGGNTIYF.